The rows below give T cell receptor beta chains drawn from one sample of a study of T cell clones after liver transplantation. Some clones are missing from TCRdb's copy, which holds only in-frame ones; the method was immunoSEQ multiplex PCR. The data show some 110,000 clones, with over 75% seen just once and about 0.8% held by the top ten. The sample here was CD4+ T cells from blood, taken 12 months after liver transplant. All receptors come from a human patient who received a liver transplant. Some T cells may have originated in the graft donor. The CDR3 runs from the conserved cysteine through the conserved F or W.

J gene: TRBJ2-5; V gene: TRBV7-2; CDR3 protein: CASSSDRQETQYF
J gene: TRBJ1-1; V gene: TRBV10-3; CDR3 protein: CAIRRDRLNTEAFF
J gene: TRBJ2-2; V gene: TRBV5-1; CDR3 protein: CASSRREGALGTGELFF
J gene: TRBJ1-5; V gene: TRBV19; CDR3 protein: CASRDGTGGNQPQHF
J gene: TRBJ2-5; V gene: TRBV5-1; CDR3 protein: CASSSLGTAQETQYF
J gene: TRBJ1-2; V gene: TRBV30; CDR3 protein: CAWRGQGAGGYTF
J gene: TRBJ2-7; V gene: TRBV2; CDR3 protein: CASRGARDTYEQYF
J gene: TRBJ2-7; V gene: TRBV5-1; CDR3 protein: CASSWGQGASYEQYF
J gene: TRBJ1-1; V gene: TRBV4-3; CDR3 protein: CASSQDVGGGRDTEAFF
J gene: TRBJ1-2; V gene: TRBV30; CDR3 protein: CAWSGTRTNYGYTF
J gene: TRBJ2-7; V gene: TRBV27; CDR3 protein: CASSSYRGRGEQYF
J gene: TRBJ2-7; V gene: TRBV27; CDR3 protein: CASSHRGPSYEQYF
J gene: TRBJ2-3; V gene: TRBV18; CDR3 protein: CASSPTRGSSTDTQYF
J gene: TRBJ1-4; V gene: TRBV2; CDR3 protein: CASKDRVVGTEKLFF
J gene: TRBJ1-1; V gene: TRBV29-1; CDR3 protein: CSSSPGNTEAFF
J gene: TRBJ1-5; V gene: TRBV15; CDR3 protein: CATSVRTGPRRPQHF
J gene: TRBJ2-2; V gene: TRBV7-3; CDR3 protein: CASRGGAWTGELFF
J gene: TRBJ2-5; V gene: TRBV9; CDR3 protein: CASSEGGDETQYF
J gene: TRBJ1-1; V gene: TRBV27; CDR3 protein: CASSFQQGTTEAFF
J gene: TRBJ1-2; V gene: TRBV27; CDR3 protein: CASSIHTGGGYTF
J gene: TRBJ1-1; V gene: TRBV10-3; CDR3 protein: CAIRSNTEAFF
J gene: TRBJ2-5; V gene: TRBV7-3; CDR3 protein: CASSPGIAGLGETQYF
J gene: TRBJ2-5; V gene: TRBV7-6; CDR3 protein: CASSLVGSSVPQKTQYF
J gene: TRBJ1-2; V gene: TRBV10-3; CDR3 protein: CAISESTGGNYGYTF
J gene: TRBJ2-2; V gene: TRBV4-2; CDR3 protein: CASSQALTGVGHTGELFF
J gene: TRBJ1-1; V gene: TRBV19; CDR3 protein: CASSMGRGTEAFF
J gene: TRBJ2-1; V gene: TRBV5-4; CDR3 protein: CASRSDLYNEQFF
J gene: TRBJ2-7; V gene: TRBV12-5; CDR3 protein: CASGFSGNYEQYF
J gene: TRBJ2-3; V gene: TRBV29-1; CDR3 protein: CSVVRGKLIDTQYF
J gene: TRBJ1-1; V gene: TRBV7-9; CDR3 protein: CASSHAAGTMNTEAFF
J gene: TRBJ2-3; V gene: TRBV5-1; CDR3 protein: CASRYQIAGGGGDTQYF
J gene: TRBJ1-1; V gene: TRBV7-8; CDR3 protein: CASSLPPSEAFF
J gene: TRBJ1-1; V gene: TRBV2; CDR3 protein: CASTLNQAFF
J gene: TRBJ2-3; V gene: TRBV6-4; CDR3 protein: CASSAESGDTQYF
J gene: TRBJ1-5; V gene: TRBV5-1; CDR3 protein: CASSLTGGIRQPQHF
J gene: TRBJ2-6; V gene: TRBV19; CDR3 protein: CASLDIGANVLTF
J gene: TRBJ2-7; V gene: TRBV5-1; CDR3 protein: CASSADGRGEQYF